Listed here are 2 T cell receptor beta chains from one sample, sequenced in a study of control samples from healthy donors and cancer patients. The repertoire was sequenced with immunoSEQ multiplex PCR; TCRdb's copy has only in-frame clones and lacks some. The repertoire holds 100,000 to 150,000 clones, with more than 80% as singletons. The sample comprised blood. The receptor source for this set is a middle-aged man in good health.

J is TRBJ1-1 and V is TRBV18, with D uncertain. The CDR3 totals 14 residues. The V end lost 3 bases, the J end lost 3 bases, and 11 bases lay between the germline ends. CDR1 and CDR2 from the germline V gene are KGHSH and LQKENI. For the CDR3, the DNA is TGTGCCAGCTCACCGGTGGGAAGCCACACTGAAGCTTTCTTT. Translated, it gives CASSPVGSHTEAFF.

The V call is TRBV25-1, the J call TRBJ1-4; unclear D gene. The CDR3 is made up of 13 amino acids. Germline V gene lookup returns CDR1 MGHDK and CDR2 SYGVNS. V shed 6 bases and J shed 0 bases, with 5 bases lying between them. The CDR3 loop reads CASRDSTNEKLFF. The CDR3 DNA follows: TGTGCCAGCAGAGATTCAACTAATGAAAAACTGTTTTTT.